This T cell receptor beta chain was sequenced in a study of blood T cell repertoires in COVID-19. TCRdb's table, derived via immunoSEQ multiplex PCR, lists solely in-frame clones and lacks some. The data show about 59,000 clones, about four fifths seen once. This CDR3 region has 15 residues. Looked up from germline, CDR1 is SGHRS and CDR2 is YFSETQ. V shed 6 bases and J 1 base; nucleotides not matched to a gene: 7. Material for sequencing was peripheral blood. This TCR derives from a woman aged 80 or older with acute or convalescent COVID-19. The chain employs TRBV5-1 and TRBJ1-1, with TRBD1 matching 9 bases. The CDR3 loop reads CASTGTGKGNTEAFF. CDR3 coding DNA: TGCGCCAGCACCGGGACAGGGAAAGGGAACACTGAAGCTTTCTTT.